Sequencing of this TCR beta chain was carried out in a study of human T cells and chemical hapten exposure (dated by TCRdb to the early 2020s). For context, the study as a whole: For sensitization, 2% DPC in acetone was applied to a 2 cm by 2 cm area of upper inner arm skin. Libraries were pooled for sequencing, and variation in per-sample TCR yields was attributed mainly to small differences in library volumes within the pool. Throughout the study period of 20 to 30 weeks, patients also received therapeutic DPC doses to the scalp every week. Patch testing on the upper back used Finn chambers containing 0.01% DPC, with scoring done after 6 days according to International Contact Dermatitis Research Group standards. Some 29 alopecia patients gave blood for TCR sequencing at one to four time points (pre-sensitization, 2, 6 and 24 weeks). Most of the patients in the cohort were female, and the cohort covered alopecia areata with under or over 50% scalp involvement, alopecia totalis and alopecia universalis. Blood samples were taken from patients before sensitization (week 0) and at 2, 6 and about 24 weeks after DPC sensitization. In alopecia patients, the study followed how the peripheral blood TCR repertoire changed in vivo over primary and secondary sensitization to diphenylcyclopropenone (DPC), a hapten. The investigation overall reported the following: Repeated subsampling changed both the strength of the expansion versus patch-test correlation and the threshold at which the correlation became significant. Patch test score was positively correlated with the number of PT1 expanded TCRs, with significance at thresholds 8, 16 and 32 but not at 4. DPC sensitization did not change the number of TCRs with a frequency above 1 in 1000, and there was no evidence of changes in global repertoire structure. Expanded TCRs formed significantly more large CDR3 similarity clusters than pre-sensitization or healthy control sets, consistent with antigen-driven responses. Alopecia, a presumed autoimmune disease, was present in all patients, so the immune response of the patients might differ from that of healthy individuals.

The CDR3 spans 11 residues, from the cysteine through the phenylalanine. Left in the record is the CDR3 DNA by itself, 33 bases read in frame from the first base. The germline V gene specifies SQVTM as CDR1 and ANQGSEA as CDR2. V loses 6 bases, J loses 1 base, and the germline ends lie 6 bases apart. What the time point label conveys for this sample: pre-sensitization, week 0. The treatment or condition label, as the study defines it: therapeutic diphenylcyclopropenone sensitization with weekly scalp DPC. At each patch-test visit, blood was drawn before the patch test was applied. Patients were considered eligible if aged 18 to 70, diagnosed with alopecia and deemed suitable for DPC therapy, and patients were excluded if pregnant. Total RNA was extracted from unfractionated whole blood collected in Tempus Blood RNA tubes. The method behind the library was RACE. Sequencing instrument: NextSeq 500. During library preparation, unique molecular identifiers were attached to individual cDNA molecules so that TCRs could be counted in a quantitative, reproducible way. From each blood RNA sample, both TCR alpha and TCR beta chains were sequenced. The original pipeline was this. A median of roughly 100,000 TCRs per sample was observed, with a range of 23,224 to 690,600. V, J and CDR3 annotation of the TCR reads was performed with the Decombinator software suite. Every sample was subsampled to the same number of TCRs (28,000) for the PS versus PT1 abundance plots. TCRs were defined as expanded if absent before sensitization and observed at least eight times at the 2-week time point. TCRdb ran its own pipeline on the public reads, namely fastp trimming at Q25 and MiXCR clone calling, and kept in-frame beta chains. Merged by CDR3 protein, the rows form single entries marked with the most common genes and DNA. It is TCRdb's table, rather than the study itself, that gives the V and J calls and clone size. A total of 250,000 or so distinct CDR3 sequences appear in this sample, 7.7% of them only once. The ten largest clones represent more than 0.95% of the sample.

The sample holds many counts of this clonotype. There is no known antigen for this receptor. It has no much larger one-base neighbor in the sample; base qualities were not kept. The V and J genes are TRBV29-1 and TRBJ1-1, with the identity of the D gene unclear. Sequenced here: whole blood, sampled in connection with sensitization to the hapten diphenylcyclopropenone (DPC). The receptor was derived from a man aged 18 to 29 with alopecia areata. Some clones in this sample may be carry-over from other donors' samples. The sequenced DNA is TGCAGCGTCGCACAGAACACTGAAGCTTTCTTT. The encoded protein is CSVAQNTEAFF.